One TCR beta chain is described in this entry. The record originates from a study of blood T cell repertoires in COVID-19. Study background: From the United States, Italy and Spain came samples of acute and convalescent COVID-19. The cDNA or gDNA used as material had been derived from T cells, B-cell-depleted T cells, or PBMCs.

In the original workflow: Cell counts per sample came from amplifying reference gene primers. The method was immunoSEQ multiplex PCR; TCRdb's version includes in-frame clones alone and lacks a portion of them. From that table come the V and J calls and clone size; the DNA was used to work out D and trimming. The sample records just under 250,000 clones, around 88% being singletons. The germline V gene encodes CDR1 SNHLY and CDR2 FYNNEI. CDR3 length: 12 residues. Trimming removed 7 bases from V and 9 bases from J, with 14 bases in between. The sequenced sample was peripheral blood. The genes are TRBV2 and TRBJ2-3; D possibly corresponds to TRBD1 (6 bases). This receptor was identified in a woman in her 30s who had recovered from COVID-19. CDR3 loop: CASNADSPTQYF. The CDR3 nucleotides are TGTGCCAGCAACGCGGACAGCCCCACGCAGTATTTT.